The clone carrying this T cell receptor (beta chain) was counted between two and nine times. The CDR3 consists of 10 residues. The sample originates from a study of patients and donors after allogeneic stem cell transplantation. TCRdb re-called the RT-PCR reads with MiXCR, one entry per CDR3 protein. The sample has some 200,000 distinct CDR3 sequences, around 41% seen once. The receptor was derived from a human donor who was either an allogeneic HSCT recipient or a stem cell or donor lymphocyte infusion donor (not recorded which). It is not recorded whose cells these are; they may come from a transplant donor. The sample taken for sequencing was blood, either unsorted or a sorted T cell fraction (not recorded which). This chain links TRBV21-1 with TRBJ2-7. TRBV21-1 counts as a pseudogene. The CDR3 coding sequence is TGTGCCAGCCGCAACTACGAGCAGTACTTC. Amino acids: CASRNYEQYF.